The next 14 T cell receptor beta chains were all read from a single sample in a study of T cell responses to AZD1222 COVID-19 vaccine. Data came from immunoSEQ multiplex PCR; TCRdb stores just in-frame clones and leaves some out. The table shows about 220,000 clones, with roughly 91% occurring only once. Specimen: peripheral blood, collected on day 0 of MenACWY control vaccination. Every receptor here comes from an adult in good health.

The V call is TRBV5-6, the J call TRBJ1-5, with 8 bases lining up with TRBD1. CDR1 and CDR2 from the germline V gene are SGHDT and YYEEEE. V lost 2 bases and J lost 1; bases outside the gene matches: 2. The CDR3 covers 15 residues. This CDR3 is CASSFTGGSNQPQHF. In DNA form, the CDR3 reads TGTGCCAGCAGCTTCACAGGGGGAAGCAATCAGCCCCAGCATTTT.

The chain joins TRBV2 to TRBJ1-2; D not certain. Trimming took 4 bases from V and 5 from J, leaving 8 bases between them. The CDR3 runs 12 residues. In germline, CDR1 is SNHLY, CDR2 FYNNEI. As DNA, the CDR3 is TGTGCCAGCAGTGCGGACTCGTATGGCTACACCTTC. Encoded protein: CASSADSYGYTF.

CDR3 DNA sequence: TGTGCCAGCAGTCGACAGTTGAACACTGAAGCTTTCTTT. This translates into CASSRQLNTEAFF. The gene calls are TRBV27 and TRBJ1-1, with a possible D match to TRBD1 (5 bases). The CDR3 totals 13 residues. CDR1 and CDR2 (germline): MNHEY, SMNVEV (reference sequence). V lost 5 bases and J lost 0, with 7 bases in between.

The genes are TRBV7-2 and TRBJ1-2; perhaps TRBD1 as D (6 bases). The CDR3 is 13 residues long. The V gene lost 4 bases and the J gene lost 7 bases, with 13 bases spanning the gap. In germline, CDR1 is SGHTA, CDR2 FQGNSA. CDR3 residues: CASSSATGIGYTF. CDR3 bases: TGTGCCAGCAGCTCCGCGACAGGAATTGGCTACACCTTC.

V and J are TRBV5-8 and TRBJ1-6, with 8 bases fitting TRBD1. The CDR3 has 14 residues. The J segment lost 7 bases and the V segment lost 4 bases, leaving 4 bases of the junction unmatched. Germline loops: CDR1 SGHTS, CDR2 YDEGEE. The CDR3 here is CASSRGQDNSPLHF. CDR3 nucleotide sequence: TGTGCCAGCAGCCGGGGACAGGACAATTCACCCCTCCACTTT.

The gene calls are TRBV4-1 and TRBJ1-2; TRBD1 aligns across 10 bases. This CDR3 region has 16 residues. After removal of 4 bases from V and 4 bases from J, the junction contained 9 bases not matched to a gene. Germline CDR1 is MGHRA and CDR2 is YSYEKL. In DNA form, the CDR3 reads TGCGCCAGCAGCCTAAGGGCGGGACAGGGGTCCTATGGCTACACCTTC. This codes for CASSLRAGQGSYGYTF.

This rearrangement joins TRBV2 to TRBJ2-2; TRBD2 aligns across 9 bases. The V gene end was trimmed by 6 bases and the J gene end by 1 base; junction bases not matched to a gene: 3. CDR3 length: 15 amino acids. Germline assignment: CDR1 SNHLY and CDR2 FYNNEI. The CDR3 nucleotides are TGTGCCAGCAGGCGCGGGGGGGTGAACACCGGGGAGCTGTTTTTT. Residues: CASRRGGVNTGELFF.

Points on this clone: Other DNA sequences in the sample encode the same CDR3. This chain connects TRBV6-5 to TRBJ1-1; D gene ambiguous. Trimming shortened V by 2 bases and J by 4 bases, and 2 bases separated the two germline ends. Germline assignment: CDR1 MNHEY and CDR2 SVGAGI. This CDR3 comprises 11 residues. The CDR3 DNA is TGTGCCAGCAGTTACGGCACTGAAGCTTTCTTT. Encoded protein: CASSYGTEAFF.

The gene calls are TRBV6-2 or TRBV6-3 and TRBJ1-5; no definite D call. The V and J ends lost 5 bases and 4 bases respectively, with 9 bases between them. Germline loops: CDR1 MNHEY, CDR2 SVGEGT. The CDR3 contains 13 residues. The DNA for the CDR3 is TGTGCCAGCAGTGCGACGGGAAATCAGCCCCAGCATTTT. Its translation: CASSATGNQPQHF.

Details on this clone: The same CDR3 arises from other DNA sequences in this sample as well. CDR3 nucleotides: TGTGCCAGCAGCCTAGAGACAGGGAACTATGGCTACACCTTC. Translation gives CASSLETGNYGYTF. The chain employs TRBV7-2 and TRBJ1-2; TRBD1 matches at 7 bases. The CDR3 has 14 residues. CDR1 is SGHTA and CDR2 is FQGNSA in the germline V gene. Trimming took 5 bases from V and 2 from J; bases not matched to a gene: 5.

This rearrangement joins TRBV9 to TRBJ2-2; 9 nucleotides agree with TRBD2. V dropped 3 bases and J dropped 6; count of bases not matched to a gene: 6. The germline V gene encodes CDR1 SGDLS and CDR2 YYNGEE. The CDR3 contains 15 residues. The CDR3 sequence: CASSAPSGEAGELFF. CDR3 nucleotide sequence: TGTGCCAGCAGCGCTCCTAGCGGGGAGGCCGGGGAGCTGTTTTTT.

This chain joins TRBV6-5 and TRBJ2-3; D possibly corresponds to TRBD2 (5 bases). Germline V CDR1 and CDR2: MNHEY, SVGAGI. Trimming stripped 7 bases from V and 0 bases from J, with 11 bases between. The CDR3 is made up of 14 amino acids. The CDR3 DNA reads TGTGCCAGCAATTCCCGGGGAAGCACAGATACGCAGTATTTT. It yields the protein CASNSRGSTDTQYF.

The CDR3 nucleotides read TGTGCCACGCCGATGGGAGCTGGGTTAGCACGTGGCTACACCTTC. Residues: CATPMGAGLARGYTF. The chain combines TRBV7-9 with TRBJ1-2; D not certain. Germline loops: CDR1 SEHNR, CDR2 FQNEAQ (reference sequence). The CDR3 contains 15 residues. Trimming shortened V by 10 bases and J by 7 bases, and 25 bases separated the two germline ends. The entire variable domain, with the rest obtained from reference TRBV7-9 and TRBJ1-2, is as follows: DTGVSQNPRHKITKRGQNVTFRCDPISEHNRLYWYRQTLGQGPEFLTYFQNEAQLEKSRLLSDRFSAERPKGSFSTLEIQRTEQGDSAMYLCATPMGAGLARGYTFGSGTRLTVV.

This chain links TRBV5-5 with TRBJ1-2; D gene ambiguous. V was shortened by 1 base and J by 8 bases, with 15 bases between the two germline ends. This CDR3 has 14 amino acids. Germline values: CDR1 SGHKS, CDR2 YYEKEE (reference sequence). The CDR3 loop reads CASSLIGPPAGYTF. The CDR3 DNA follows: TGTGCCAGCAGCTTGATTGGCCCCCCGGCCGGCTACACCTTC.